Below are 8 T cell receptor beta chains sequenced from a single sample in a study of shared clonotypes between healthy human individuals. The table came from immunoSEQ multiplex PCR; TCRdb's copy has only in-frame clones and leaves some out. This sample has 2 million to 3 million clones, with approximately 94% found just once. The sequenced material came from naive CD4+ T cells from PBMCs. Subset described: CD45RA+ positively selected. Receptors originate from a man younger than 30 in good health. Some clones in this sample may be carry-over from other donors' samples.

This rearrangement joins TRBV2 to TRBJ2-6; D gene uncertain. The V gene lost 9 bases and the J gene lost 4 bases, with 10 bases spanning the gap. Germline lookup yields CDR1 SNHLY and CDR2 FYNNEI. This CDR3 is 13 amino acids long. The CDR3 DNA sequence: TGTGCCAGGTCGACACCCGGGGCCAACGTCCTGACTTTC. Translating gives CARSTPGANVLTF.

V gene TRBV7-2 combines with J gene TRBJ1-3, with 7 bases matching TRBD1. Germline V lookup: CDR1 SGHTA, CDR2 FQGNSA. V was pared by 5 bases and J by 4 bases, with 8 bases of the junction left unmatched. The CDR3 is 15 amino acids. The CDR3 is CASSAASGGGNTIYF. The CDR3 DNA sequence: TGTGCCAGCAGCGCAGCTTCAGGGGGAGGAAACACCATATATTTT.

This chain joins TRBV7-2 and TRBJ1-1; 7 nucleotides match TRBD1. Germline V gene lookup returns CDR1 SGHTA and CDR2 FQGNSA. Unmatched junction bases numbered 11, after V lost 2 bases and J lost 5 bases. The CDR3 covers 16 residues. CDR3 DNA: TGTGCCAGCAGCTTATATATGACAGGGCTGGGAACTGAAGCTTTCTTT. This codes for CASSLYMTGLGTEAFF.

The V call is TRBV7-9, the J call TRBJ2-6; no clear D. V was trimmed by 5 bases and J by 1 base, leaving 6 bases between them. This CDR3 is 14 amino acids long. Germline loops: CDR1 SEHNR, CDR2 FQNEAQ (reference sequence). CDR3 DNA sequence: TGTGCCAGCAGCCTCCATTCTGGGGCCAACGTCCTGACTTTC. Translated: CASSLHSGANVLTF.

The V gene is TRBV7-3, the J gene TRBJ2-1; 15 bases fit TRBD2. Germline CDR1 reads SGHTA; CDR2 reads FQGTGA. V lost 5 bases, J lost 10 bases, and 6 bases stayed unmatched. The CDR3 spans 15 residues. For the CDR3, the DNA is TGTGCCAGCAGCCCCAGGACTAGCGGGAGGGGCGAGCAGTTCTTC. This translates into CASSPRTSGRGEQFF.

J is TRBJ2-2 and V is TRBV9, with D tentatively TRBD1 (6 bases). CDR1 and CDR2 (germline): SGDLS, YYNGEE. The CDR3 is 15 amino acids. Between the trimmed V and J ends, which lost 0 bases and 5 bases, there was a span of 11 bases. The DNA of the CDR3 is TGTGCCAGCAGCGTAGCCTGGGGGCATACCGGGGAGCTGTTTTTT. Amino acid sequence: CASSVAWGHTGELFF.

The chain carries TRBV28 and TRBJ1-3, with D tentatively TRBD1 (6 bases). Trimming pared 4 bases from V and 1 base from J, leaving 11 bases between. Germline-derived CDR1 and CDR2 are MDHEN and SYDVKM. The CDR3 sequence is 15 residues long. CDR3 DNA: TGTGCCAGCAGTTGGGGGGGGCGGTCTGGAAACACCATATATTTT. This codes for CASSWGGRSGNTIYF.

The CDR3 loop reads CASSPLGQGIGTGELFF. CDR3 sequence (DNA): TGTGCCAGCAGTCCTCTGGGACAGGGGATCGGAACCGGGGAGCTGTTTTTT. The chain is built from TRBV25-1 and TRBJ2-2, with 10 bases identical to TRBD1. The germline V gene encodes CDR1 MGHDK and CDR2 SYGVNS. Trimming removed 5 bases from V and 5 bases from J; junction bases left unmatched: 11. This CDR3 contains 17 residues.